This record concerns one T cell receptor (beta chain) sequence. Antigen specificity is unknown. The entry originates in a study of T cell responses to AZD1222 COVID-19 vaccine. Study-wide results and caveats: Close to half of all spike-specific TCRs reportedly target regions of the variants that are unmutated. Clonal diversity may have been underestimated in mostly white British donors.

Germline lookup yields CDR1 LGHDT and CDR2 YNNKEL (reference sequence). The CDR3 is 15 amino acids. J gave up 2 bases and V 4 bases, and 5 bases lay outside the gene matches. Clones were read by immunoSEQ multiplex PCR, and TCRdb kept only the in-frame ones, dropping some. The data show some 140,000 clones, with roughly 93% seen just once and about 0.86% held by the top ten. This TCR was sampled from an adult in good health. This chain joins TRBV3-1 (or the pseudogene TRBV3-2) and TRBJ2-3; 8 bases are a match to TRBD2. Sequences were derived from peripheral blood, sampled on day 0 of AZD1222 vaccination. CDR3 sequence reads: CASSRQLAATDTQYF. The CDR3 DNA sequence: TGTGCCAGCAGCCGACAACTAGCGGCCACAGATACGCAGTATTTT.